The clone carrying this T cell receptor beta chain was detected only a few times. What it binds is unknown. This record comes from a study of T cells in Graves' hyperthyroidism and ophthalmopathy. Study outcomes and limitations: Most clonotypes that expanded in the thyroid above 0.001 also showed up in blood.

Amplification targeted TCR beta CDR3 regions from RNA transcripts. With the HTBI primer set, the TCR CDR3 went through a first round of RT-PCR. One entry per CDR3 protein, called by TCRdb with MiXCR from the multiplex PCR reads. This sample has over 500,000 distinct CDR3 sequences, with 15% to 20% found just once. Uncontrolled infections, other autoimmune diseases, pregnancy or lactation led to exclusion of patients. Fresh peripheral blood, about 9.9 ml, yielded the PBMCs. Sequencing was carried out using blood. The TCR was taken from a woman younger than 45 with Graves' ophthalmopathy.

DNA for the CDR3: TGCAGCGTTGAGGGCCAGGCGAACTATGGCTACACCTTC. Translated, it gives CSVEGQANYGYTF. The chain employs TRBV29-1 and TRBJ1-2; D gene unclear. Germline-derived CDR1 and CDR2 are SQVTM and ANQGSEA. The CDR3 contains 13 residues. V dropped 3 bases and J dropped 2 bases, with 10 bases sitting between them.